This T cell receptor (beta chain) was recorded in a study of T cells in Graves' hyperthyroidism and ophthalmopathy. Study-wide context: The blood sample was taken at first diagnosis, before treatment began.

Points from the study as a whole: The blood repertoire included most of the expanded thyroid clonotypes above 0.001.

Ten or more counts support this clonotype. Its cognate antigen is unknown. Amplification yielded TCR beta CDR3 regions, with RNA transcripts as the source. HTBI primers drove first-round RT-PCR of the TCR CDR3. Using its own MiXCR run on the multiplex PCR reads, TCRdb lists one record per CDR3 protein. The table lists 300,000 to 450,000 distinct CDR3 sequences, about 14% of them singletons. In germline, CDR1 is SNHLY, CDR2 FYNNEI. The CDR3 is 13 amino acids. Trimming shortened V by 8 bases and J by 3 bases, and 13 bases separated the two germline ends. The V and J genes are TRBV2 and TRBJ2-5, with D possibly being TRBD1 (6 bases). The material sequenced was blood. This receptor was taken from a woman in her thirties with Graves' ophthalmopathy. In DNA, the CDR3 is TGTGCCAGCCTGGACAGCGCAGAAGAGACCCAGTACTTC. This sequence encodes CASLDSAEETQYF.